This T cell receptor (beta chain) was profiled in a study of beta chain features in type 1 diabetes. About the research overall: All samples yielded roughly 100 million examined sorted cells.

On this clone itself: Its antigen is unknown.

Reverse transcription of all isolated RNA meant that expressed TCRB transcripts were sequenced. TCRdb keeps only in-frame clones here, not all; method: immunoSEQ multiplex PCR. The profile shows around 240,000 clones, roughly 70% of them singletons. Germline loops: CDR1 SGHAT, CDR2 FQNNGV. Germline trimming cut 7 bases from V and 5 bases from J; bases unmatched to any gene: 13. The CDR3 length is 17 residues. A CD45RO/CCR7/CD25/CD127/CD95/CD27 panel sorted naive, central memory, regulatory and stem cell-like memory CD4+ cells. General study results and limits: A pattern of fewer insertions and more deletions at VDJ junctions was seen in type 1 diabetes patients.

The specimen was naive CD4+ T cells from blood. The V and J genes are TRBV11-2 and TRBJ2-3; 12 bases fit TRBD2. This TCR was sampled from a man between 25 and 39 years old in good health. The CDR3 nucleotides are TGTGCCAGCACCCAGAGGTCTAGCGGGAGGGCTAGAGATACGCAGTATTTT. Translated: CASTQRSSGRARDTQYF.